The clone carrying this T cell receptor beta chain was seen more than once but under ten times. The junction departs from the called germline gene at one end, perhaps through a read error. This specimen belongs to a study of T cells after yellow fever vaccination. Per the germline V gene, CDR1 is SEHNR and CDR2 is FQNEAQ (reference sequence). The CDR3 sequence is 13 residues long. Using its own MiXCR run on the 5' RACE reads, TCRdb lists one record per CDR3 protein. The sample includes a few hundred thousand distinct CDR3 sequences, roughly 7.2% of them seen just once. Sequenced here: CD4+ T cells sorted from PBMCs, sampled 15 days after the yellow fever booster vaccination. This chain uses TRBV7-9 with TRBJ1-1; D perhaps matches TRBD1 (5 bases). This sequence originates from a man aged 25-45 years who received the YFV17D yellow fever vaccine. The DNA for the CDR3 is TGTGCCAGCAGCTCAGCCGGGGGGGGTACACGGATCTTT. It yields the protein CASSSAGGGTRIF.